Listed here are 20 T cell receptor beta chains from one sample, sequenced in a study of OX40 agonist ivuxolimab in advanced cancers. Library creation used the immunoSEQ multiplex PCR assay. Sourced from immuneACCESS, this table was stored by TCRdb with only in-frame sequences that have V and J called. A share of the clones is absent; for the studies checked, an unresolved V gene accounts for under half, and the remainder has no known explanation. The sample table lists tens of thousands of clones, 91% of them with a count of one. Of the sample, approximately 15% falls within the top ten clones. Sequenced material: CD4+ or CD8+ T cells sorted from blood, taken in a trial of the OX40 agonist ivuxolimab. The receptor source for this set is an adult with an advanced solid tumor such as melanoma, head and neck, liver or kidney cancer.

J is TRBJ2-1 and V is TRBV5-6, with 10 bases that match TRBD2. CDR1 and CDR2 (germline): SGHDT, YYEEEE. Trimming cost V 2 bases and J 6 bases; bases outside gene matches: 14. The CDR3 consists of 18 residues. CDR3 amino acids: CASSFSGTSVRSLNEQFF. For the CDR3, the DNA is TGTGCCAGCAGCTTCTCCGGGACTAGCGTCAGGTCCCTCAATGAGCAGTTCTTC. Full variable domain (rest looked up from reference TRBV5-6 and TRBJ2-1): DAGVTQSPTHLIKTRGQQVTLRCSPKSGHDTVSWYQQALGQGPQFIFQYYEEEERQRGNFPDRFSGHQFPNYSSELNVNALLLGDSALYLCASSFSGTSVRSLNEQFFGPGTRLTVL.

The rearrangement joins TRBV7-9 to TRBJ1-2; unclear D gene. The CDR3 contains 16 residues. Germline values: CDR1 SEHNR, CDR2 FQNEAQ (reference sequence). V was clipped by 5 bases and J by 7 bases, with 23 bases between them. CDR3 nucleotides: TGTGCCAGCAGCCCCGGGGAGGGAGGATATCAGGCTGGCTACACCTTC. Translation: CASSPGEGGYQAGYTF.

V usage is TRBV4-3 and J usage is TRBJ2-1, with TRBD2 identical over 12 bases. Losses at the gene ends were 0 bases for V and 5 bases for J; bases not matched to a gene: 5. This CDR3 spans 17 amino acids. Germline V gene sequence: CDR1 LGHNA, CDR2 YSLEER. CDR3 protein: CASSQDLLAGGHNEQFF. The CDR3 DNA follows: TGCGCCAGCAGCCAAGATCTACTAGCGGGAGGACACAATGAGCAGTTCTTC.

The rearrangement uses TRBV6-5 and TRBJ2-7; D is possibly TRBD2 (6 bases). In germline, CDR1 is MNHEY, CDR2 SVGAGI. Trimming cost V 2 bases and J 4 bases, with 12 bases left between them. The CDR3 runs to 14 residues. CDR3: CASSYPGSFYEQYF. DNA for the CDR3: TGTGCCAGCAGTTACCCCGGGAGCTTTTACGAGCAGTACTTC.

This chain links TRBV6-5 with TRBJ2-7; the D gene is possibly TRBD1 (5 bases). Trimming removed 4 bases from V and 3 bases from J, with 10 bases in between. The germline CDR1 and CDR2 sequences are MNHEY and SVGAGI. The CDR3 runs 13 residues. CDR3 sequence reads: CASSFDRDYEQYF. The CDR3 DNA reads TGTGCCAGCAGTTTCGACAGAGACTACGAGCAGTACTTC.

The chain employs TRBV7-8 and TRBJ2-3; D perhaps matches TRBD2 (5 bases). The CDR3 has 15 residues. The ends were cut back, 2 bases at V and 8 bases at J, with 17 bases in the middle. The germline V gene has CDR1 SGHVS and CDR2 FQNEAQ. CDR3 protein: CASSLPGFERLTQYF. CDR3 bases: TGTGCCAGCAGCTTACCGGGATTTGAGCGGCTTACGCAGTATTTT. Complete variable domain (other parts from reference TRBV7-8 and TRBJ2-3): GAGVSQSPRYKVAKRGQDVALRCDPISGHVSLFWYQQALGQGPEFLTYFQNEAQLDKSGLPSDRFFAERPEGSVSTLKIQRTQQEDSAVYLCASSLPGFERLTQYFGPGTRLTVL.

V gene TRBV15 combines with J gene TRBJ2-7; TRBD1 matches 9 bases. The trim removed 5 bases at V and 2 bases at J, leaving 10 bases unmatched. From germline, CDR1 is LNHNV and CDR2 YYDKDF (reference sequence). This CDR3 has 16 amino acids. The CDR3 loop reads CATSGDRDSRTYEQYF. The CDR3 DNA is TGTGCCACCAGCGGGGACAGGGACTCCCGCACCTACGAGCAGTACTTC.

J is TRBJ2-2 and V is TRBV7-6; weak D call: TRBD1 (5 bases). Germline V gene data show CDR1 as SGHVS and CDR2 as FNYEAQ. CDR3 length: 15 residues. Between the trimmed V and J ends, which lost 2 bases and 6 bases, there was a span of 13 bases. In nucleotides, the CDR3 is TGTGCCAGCAGCTTATACCAGGGCTCCCCCGGGGAGCTGTTTTTT. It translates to CASSLYQGSPGELFF.

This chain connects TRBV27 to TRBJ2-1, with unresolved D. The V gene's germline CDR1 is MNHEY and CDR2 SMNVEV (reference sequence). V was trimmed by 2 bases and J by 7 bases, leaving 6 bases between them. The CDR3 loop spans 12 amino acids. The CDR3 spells CASSLGNNEQFF. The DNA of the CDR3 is TGTGCCAGCAGTTTAGGGAATAATGAGCAGTTCTTC.

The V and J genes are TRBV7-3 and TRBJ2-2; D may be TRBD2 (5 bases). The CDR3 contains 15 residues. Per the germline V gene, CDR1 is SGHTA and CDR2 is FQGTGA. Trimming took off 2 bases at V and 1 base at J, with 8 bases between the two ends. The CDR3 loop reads CASSLSGGNTGELFF. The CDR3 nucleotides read TGTGCCAGCAGCTTATCTGGAGGGAACACCGGGGAGCTGTTTTTT.

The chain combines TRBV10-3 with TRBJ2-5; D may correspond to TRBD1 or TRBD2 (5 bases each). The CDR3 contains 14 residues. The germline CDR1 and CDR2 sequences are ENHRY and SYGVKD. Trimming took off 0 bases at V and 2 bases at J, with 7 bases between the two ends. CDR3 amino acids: CAISESGPQETQYF. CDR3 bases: TGTGCCATCAGTGAGTCGGGACCGCAAGAGACCCAGTACTTC.

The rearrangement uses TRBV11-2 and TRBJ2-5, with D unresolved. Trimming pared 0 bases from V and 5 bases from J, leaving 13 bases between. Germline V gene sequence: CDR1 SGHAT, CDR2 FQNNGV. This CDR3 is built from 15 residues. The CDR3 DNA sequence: TGTGCCAGCAGCTTAGAATTTCAGAATCTGGAGACCCAGTACTTC. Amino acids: CASSLEFQNLETQYF.

The CDR3 here is CASSLYSSGRDYEQYF. CDR3 coding DNA: TGTGCCAGCAGCTTATACTCTAGCGGGAGGGACTACGAGCAGTACTTC. The chain combines TRBV5-6 with TRBJ2-7; 12 bases are a match to TRBD2. Germline assignment: CDR1 SGHDT and CDR2 YYEEEE. V lost 2 bases and J lost 3; bases outside the gene matches: 6. The CDR3 length is 16 residues.

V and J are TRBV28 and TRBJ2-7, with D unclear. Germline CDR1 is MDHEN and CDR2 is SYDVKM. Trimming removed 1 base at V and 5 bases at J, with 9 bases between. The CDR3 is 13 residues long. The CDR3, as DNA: TGTGCCAGCAGTTTATCCGGGTGGGACGAGCAGTACTTC. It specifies CASSLSGWDEQYF.

Here the CDR3 reads CASSSRAYEQYF. CDR3 sequence (DNA): TGTGCCAGTAGTTCCCGGGCCTACGAGCAGTACTTC. The chain carries TRBV19 and TRBJ2-7; the D is unclear. This CDR3 has 12 amino acids. Germline assignment: CDR1 LNHDA and CDR2 SQIVND (reference sequence). Trimming took off 5 bases at V and 2 bases at J, with 7 bases between the two ends.

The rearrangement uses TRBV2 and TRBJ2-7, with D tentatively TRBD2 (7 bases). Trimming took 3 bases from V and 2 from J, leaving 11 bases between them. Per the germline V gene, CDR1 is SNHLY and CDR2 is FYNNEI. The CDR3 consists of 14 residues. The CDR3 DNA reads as TGTGCCAGCAGTGAGGGGGGGGCTACCTACGAGCAGTACTTC. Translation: CASSEGGATYEQYF.

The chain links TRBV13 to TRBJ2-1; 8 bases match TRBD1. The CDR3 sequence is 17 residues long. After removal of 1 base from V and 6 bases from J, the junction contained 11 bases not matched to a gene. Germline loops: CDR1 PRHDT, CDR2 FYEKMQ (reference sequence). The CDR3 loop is CASSLDRGAPKSNEQFF. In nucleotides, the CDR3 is TGTGCCAGCAGCTTAGACAGGGGGGCCCCAAAGAGCAATGAGCAGTTCTTC.

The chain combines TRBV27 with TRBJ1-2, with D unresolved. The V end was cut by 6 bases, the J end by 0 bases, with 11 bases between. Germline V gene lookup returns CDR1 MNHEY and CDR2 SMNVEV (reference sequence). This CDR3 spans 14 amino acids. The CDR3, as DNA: TGTGCCAGCAGCCTCTACGGAGCTAACTATGGCTACACCTTC. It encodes CASSLYGANYGYTF.

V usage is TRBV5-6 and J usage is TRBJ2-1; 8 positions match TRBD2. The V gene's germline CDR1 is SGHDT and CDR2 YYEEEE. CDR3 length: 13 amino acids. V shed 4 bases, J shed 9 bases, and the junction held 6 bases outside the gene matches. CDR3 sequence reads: CASSPHGGAEQFF. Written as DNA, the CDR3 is TGTGCCAGCAGCCCTCACGGGGGGGCTGAGCAGTTCTTC.

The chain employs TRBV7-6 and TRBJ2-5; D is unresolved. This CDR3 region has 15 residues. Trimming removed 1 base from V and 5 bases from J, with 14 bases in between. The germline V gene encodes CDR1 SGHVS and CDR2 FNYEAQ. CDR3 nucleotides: TGTGCCAGCAGCTTAGTTTGGGCCTTCGGGGAGACCCAGTACTTC. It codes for CASSLVWAFGETQYF.